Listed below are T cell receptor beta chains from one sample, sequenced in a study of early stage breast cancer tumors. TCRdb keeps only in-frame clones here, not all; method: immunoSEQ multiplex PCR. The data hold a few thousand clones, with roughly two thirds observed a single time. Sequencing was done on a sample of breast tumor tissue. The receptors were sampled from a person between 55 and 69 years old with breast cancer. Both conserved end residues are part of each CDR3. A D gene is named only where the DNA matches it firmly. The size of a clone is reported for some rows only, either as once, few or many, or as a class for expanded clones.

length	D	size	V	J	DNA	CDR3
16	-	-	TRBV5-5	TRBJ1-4	TGTGCCAGCAGCTTGGGACAGATGGCAACTAATGAAAAACTGTTTTTT	CASSLGQMATNEKLFF
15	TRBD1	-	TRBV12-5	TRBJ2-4	TGTGCCAATCGGGGGGGAGCGGGACAGGGGAACATTCAGTACTTC	CANRGGAGQGNIQYF
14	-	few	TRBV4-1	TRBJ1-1	TGCGCCAGCAGCCAAGGACTAAGGGATAACCGGGCTTTCTTT	CASSQGLRDNRAFF
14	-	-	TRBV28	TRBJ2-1	TGTGCCAGCTCCGGCTGGGGAGTCGTAAATGAGCAGTTCTTC	CASSGWGVVNEQFF
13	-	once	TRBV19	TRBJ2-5	TGTGCCAGTAGTCCCCGACAGGAGAGGACCCAGTACTTC	CASSPRQERTQYF
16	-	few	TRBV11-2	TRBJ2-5	TGTGCCAGCAGCTTAAATTTACGGGGGGCGCGGGAGACCCAGTACTTC	CASSLNLRGARETQYF
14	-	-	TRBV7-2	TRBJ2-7	TGTGCCAGCAGGCCCGACGGGACTCACTACGAGCAGTACTTC	CASRPDGTHYEQYF
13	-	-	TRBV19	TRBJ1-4	TGTGCCAGTAGGGCTCTACCAAATGAAAAACTGTTTTTT	CASRALPNEKLFF
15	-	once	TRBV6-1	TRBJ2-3	TGTGCCAGCAGTGAAGGGGCAGCTAGCACAGATACGCAGTATTTT	CASSEGAASTDTQYF
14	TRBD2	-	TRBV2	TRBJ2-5	TGTGCCAGCAGCGTAGGACTAGCGGGGATATCTGTGGACTTC	CASSVGLAGISVDF
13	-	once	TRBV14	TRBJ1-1	TGTGCCAGCAGCCAGGAGATGAACACTGAAGCTTTCTTT	CASSQEMNTEAFF
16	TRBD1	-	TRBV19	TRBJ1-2	TGTGCCAGTAGTAGGGACAGGGGCCCGGGCGGCTATGGCTACACCTTC	CASSRDRGPGGYGYTF
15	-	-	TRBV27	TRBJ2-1	TGTGCCAGCAGTTTAACCCCCCGGGCGGTCGATGAGCAGTTCTTC	CASSLTPRAVDEQFF
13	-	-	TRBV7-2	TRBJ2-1	TGTGCCAGCAGCTTACAGCCCTCAGGTGAACAGTTCTTC	CASSLQPSGEQFF
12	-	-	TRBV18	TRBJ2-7	TGTGCCAGCTCTCAGGAGGCCTACGAGCAGTACTTC	CASSQEAYEQYF
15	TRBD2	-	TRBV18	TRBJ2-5	TGTGCCAGCTCACCAGTTCTAGCGGGACAAGAGACCCAGTACTTC	CASSPVLAGQETQYF
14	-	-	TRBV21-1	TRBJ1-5	TGTGCCAGCCCAGGAGAGTACAGCAATCAGCCCCAGCATTTT	CASPGEYSNQPQHF
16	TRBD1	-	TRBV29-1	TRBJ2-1	TGCAGCGTTGCAAGCCTGGGTGGGGACAGGGATAATGAGCAGTTCTTC	CSVASLGGDRDNEQFF
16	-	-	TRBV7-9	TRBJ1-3	TGTGCCAGCAGCTTAATGGTACGGAGCTCTGGAAACACCATATATTTT	CASSLMVRSSGNTIYF
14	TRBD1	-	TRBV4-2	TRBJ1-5	TGTGCCAGCAGCCGGACAGGGGGTGATCAGCCCCAGCATTTT	CASSRTGGDQPQHF
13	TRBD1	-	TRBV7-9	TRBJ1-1	TGTGCCAGCAGCTTAGCCAGACAGGGCGAAGCTTTCTTT	CASSLARQGEAFF
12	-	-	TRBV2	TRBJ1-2	TGTGCCAGCACTGGGGGGGGCTATGGCTACACCTTC	CASTGGGYGYTF
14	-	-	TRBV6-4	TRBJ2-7	TGTGCCAGCAGTGACCGACCTGGGGACGACGAGCAGTACTTC	CASSDRPGDDEQYF
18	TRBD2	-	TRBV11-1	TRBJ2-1	TGTGCCAGCAGCGGTGGCCTAGCGGGAGGCGGGTCCTACAATGAGCAGTTCTTC	CASSGGLAGGGSYNEQFF
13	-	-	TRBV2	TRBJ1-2	TGTGCCAGCAGTGGAGGACAAGACTATGGCTACACCTTC	CASSGGQDYGYTF
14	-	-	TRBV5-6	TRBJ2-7	TGTGCCAGCAGCCTGAGCCGTTTCCGCTACGAGCAGTACTTC	CASSLSRFRYEQYF
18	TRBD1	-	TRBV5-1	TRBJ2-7	TGCGCCAGCAGCACTACCCCCCCCGGGACAGGGAACAGCTACGAGCAGTACTTC	CASSTTPPGTGNSYEQYF